Below, 32 T cell receptor beta chains from the same sample are listed, as sequenced in a study of Graves' ophthalmopathy and Graves' hyperthyroidism. Beta-chain TCR CDR3 regions were amplified from RNA transcripts. In the first round, RT-PCR was carried out with HTBI primers, and a multiplex PCR formed the second round. In TCRdb, the multiplex PCR reads were re-called with MiXCR into one record per CDR3 protein. Among 13,000 to 15,000 distinct CDR3 sequences listed, about half were seen once. The sequencing input was peripheral blood. These receptors were obtained from a woman in her 30s with Graves' ophthalmopathy.

The chain combines TRBV5-1 with TRBJ1-4; 9 bases fit TRBD1. V trimming: 2 bases; J trimming: 8 bases; junction bases outside the gene matches: 7. The CDR3 totals 15 residues. Germline V CDR1 and CDR2: SGHRS, YFSETQ. The CDR3: CASSFWGTGPEKLFF. The CDR3 nucleotides are TGCGCCAGCAGCTTCTGGGGGACAGGGCCCGAAAAACTGTTTTTT.

This clonotype was picked up one time. The chain carries TRBV20-1 and TRBJ2-1, with TRBD2 matching 9 bases. V dropped 0 bases and J dropped 5; count of bases not matched to a gene: 8. The CDR3 consists of 16 residues. Germline CDR1 reads DFQATT; CDR2 reads SNEGSKA (reference sequence). CDR3 sequence (DNA): TGCAGTGCTAGAGATCTCCTGCGACTAGCGGACAATGAGCAGTTCTTC. Its translation is CSARDLLRLADNEQFF.

Turning to this clonotype: A much larger clone differs by one base, so this may be a read error. This chain links TRBV2 with TRBJ1-2; D gene ambiguous. CDR1 is SNHLY and CDR2 is FYNNEI in the germline V gene. The CDR3 loop spans 12 amino acids. Between the trimmed V and J ends, which lost 11 bases and 1 base, there was a span of 11 bases. The CDR3 DNA reads as TGTGCCGGCTCCGGGAGTAACTATGGCTACACCTTC. This gives the protein CAGSGSNYGYTF.

This clonotype showed up just a few times. V and J are TRBV12-3 or TRBV12-4 and TRBJ2-3; 10 nucleotides match TRBD2. Unmatched junction bases numbered 6, after V lost 1 base and J lost 2 bases. The CDR3 runs 17 residues. The CDR3: CASSLGSSGSITDTQYF. As DNA, the CDR3 is TGTGCCAGCAGTTTAGGGTCTAGCGGGAGTATCACAGATACGCAGTATTTT.

The V and J genes are TRBV28 and TRBJ2-7; no clear D gene. Germline V gives CDR1 MDHEN, CDR2 SYDVKM. This CDR3 region has 11 residues. V lost 6 bases, J lost 2 bases, and 5 bases lay in between. The CDR3 DNA sequence: TGTGCCAGCAGGTCTACCTACGAGCAGTACTTC. Translated, it gives CASRSTYEQYF. The variable domain in full, completed from reference TRBV28 and TRBJ2-7, reads DVKVTQSSRYLVKRTGEKVFLECVQDMDHENMFWYRQDPGLGLRLIYFSYDVKMKEKGDIPEGYSVSREKKERFSLILESASTNQTSMYLCASRSTYEQYFGPGTRLTVT.

This clonotype is deemed medium-sized. The V call is TRBV20-1, the J call TRBJ2-5; D could derive from TRBD1 or TRBD2 (5 bases each). The CDR3 sequence is 11 residues long. V lost 6 bases and J 5 bases, leaving 10 bases between the germline ends. The germline V gene has CDR1 DFQATT and CDR2 SNEGSKA (reference sequence). The CDR3 spells CSAHWGETQYF. CDR3 coding DNA: TGCAGTGCGCACTGGGGGGAGACCCAGTACTTC.

This sequence joins TRBV10-2 and TRBJ2-7; 10 nucleotides line up with TRBD1. CDR3 size: 17 residues. V dropped 3 bases and J dropped 0; count of bases not matched to a gene: 8. Germline V gene lookup returns CDR1 WSHSY and CDR2 SAAADI. The DNA of the CDR3 is TGCGCCAGCAGTGATGCAGCCGGGACAGGGGACTCCTACGAGCAGTACTTC. Residues: CASSDAAGTGDSYEQYF.

This clonotype is labeled as medium-sized. The V and J genes are TRBV27 and TRBJ1-1, with D possibly being TRBD1 (6 bases). The CDR3 contains 12 residues. Deletions cut 7 bases from V and 8 bases from J, with 14 bases between. Germline values: CDR1 MNHEY, CDR2 SMNVEV (reference sequence). The CDR3 protein is CASMGLDREAFF. The DNA for the CDR3 is TGTGCCAGCATGGGCCTCGACAGGGAAGCTTTCTTT.

This clonotype was observed a single time. J is TRBJ1-4 and V is TRBV20-1; no definite D call. Trimming removed 3 bases at V and 10 bases at J, with 12 bases between. Germline V gene lookup returns CDR1 DFQATT and CDR2 SNEGSKA (reference sequence). The CDR3 sequence is 12 residues long. The CDR3 here is CSASKTAGKLFF. In nucleotides, the CDR3 is TGCAGTGCTAGTAAGACTGCTGGAAAACTGTTTTTT.

This clonotype was found a few times. The rearrangement joins TRBV2 to TRBJ2-3; TRBD1 might be the D (6 bases). This CDR3 is built from 15 residues. Germline-derived CDR1 and CDR2 are SNHLY and FYNNEI. V shed 4 bases and J shed 2 bases, with 13 bases lying between them. The CDR3 bases are TGTGCCAGCAGTGTACGCGGACAGAACACAGATACGCAGTATTTT. Its protein product is CASSVRGQNTDTQYF.

This clonotype was counted many times. The chain employs TRBV5-4 and TRBJ2-5; D gene unclear. The CDR3 runs to 13 residues. V lost 1 base to trimming and J lost 2 bases, with 6 bases between them. From germline, CDR1 is SGHNT and CDR2 YYREEE (reference sequence). The DNA of the CDR3 is TGTGCCAGCAGCTTGAACTATCAAGAGACCCAGTACTTC. It encodes CASSLNYQETQYF.

The J gene is TRBJ1-2, the V gene TRBV2; unclear D gene. Germline values: CDR1 SNHLY, CDR2 FYNNEI. The CDR3 has 15 residues. The germline V and J ends were trimmed by 3 bases and 3 bases, with 14 bases remaining between them. CDR3 sequence: CASSDRPGMDYGYTF. The CDR3 DNA follows: TGTGCCAGCAGTGACCGGCCGGGAATGGACTATGGCTACACCTTC.

For this clonotype: At one end, the junction sequence differs from germline, possibly due to a read error. The chain employs TRBV7-7 and TRBJ2-5; 10 bases fit TRBD2. From germline, CDR1 is SSHAT and CDR2 FNYEAQ (reference sequence). This CDR3 spans 20 amino acids. CDR3 in amino acids: CASSLVLVGTSVGERETQYF. DNA for the CDR3: TGTGCTAGCAGCTTAGTACTTGTCGGGACTAGCGTGGGGGAGAGGGAGACCCAGTACTTC. Together with reference TRBV7-7 and TRBJ2-5, the CDR3 gives the full variable domain: GAGVSQSPRYKVTKRGQDVTLRCDPISSHATLYWYQQALGQGPEFLTYFNYEAQPDKSGLPSDRFSAERPEGSISTLTIQRTEQRDSAMYRCASSLVLVGTSVGERETQYFGPGTRLLVL.

Of note for this clonotype: At one end, the junction sequence differs from germline, possibly due to a read error. The V and J genes are TRBV5-1 and TRBJ2-7; 9 nucleotides align to TRBD1. Germline CDR1 reads SGHRS; CDR2 reads YFSETQ. The CDR3 loop spans 14 amino acids. The CDR3 DNA sequence: TGCGCCAGCAGCGGGGGGGACAGGGTCCACGAGCAGCACTTC. Amino acid sequence: CASSGGDRVHEQHF.

This clonotype was counted many times. The rearrangement links TRBV20-1 to TRBJ1-1; D possibly corresponds to TRBD1 (5 bases). The CDR3 extends over 13 amino acids. Germline CDR1 DFQATT, CDR2 SNEGSKA (reference sequence). V shed 0 bases and J shed 6 bases, with 11 bases lying between them. The CDR3: CSAREGARSEAFF. In DNA, the CDR3 is TGCAGTGCTAGAGAAGGGGCGCGATCTGAAGCTTTCTTT.

The chain has TRBV24-1 and TRBJ2-1; 9 nucleotides agree with TRBD1. CDR3 length: 17 amino acids. Germline lookup yields CDR1 KGHDR and CDR2 SFDVKD. Germline trimming cut 4 bases from V and 7 bases from J; bases unmatched to any gene: 13. Here the CDR3 reads CATSEVPPGQGTNEQFF. CDR3 bases: TGTGCCACCAGTGAGGTACCACCGGGACAGGGAACGAATGAGCAGTTCTTC.

The V and J genes are TRBV9 and TRBJ1-2, with 7 nucleotides matching TRBD1. V lost 3 bases, J lost 4 bases, and 9 bases stayed unmatched. From germline, CDR1 is SGDLS and CDR2 YYNGEE. The CDR3 runs 15 residues. The DNA for the CDR3 is TGTGCCAGCAGCGAAGGGACAGACGCGATCTATGGCTACACCTTC. The encoded protein is CASSEGTDAIYGYTF.

This clonotype has a single count. The V and J genes are TRBV19 and TRBJ2-5, with 7 bases identical to TRBD1. The V gene's germline CDR1 is LNHDA and CDR2 SQIVND (reference sequence). CDR3 size: 15 residues. The V segment lost 4 bases and the J segment 5 bases; nucleotides outside the gene matches: 10. The CDR3 coding sequence is TGTGCCAGTAGTACCCGACAGGGACGTGGGGAGACCCAGTACTTC. This encodes CASSTRQGRGETQYF.

This clonotype was counted a few times. This chain joins TRBV10-3 and TRBJ1-1; unclear D gene. Trimming stripped 4 bases from V and 2 bases from J, with 8 bases between. The CDR3 is 13 amino acids. The V gene's germline CDR1 is ENHRY and CDR2 SYGVKD. CDR3 sequence: CAISVRDNTEAFF. The CDR3 bases are TGTGCCATCAGTGTCCGGGATAACACTGAAGCTTTCTTT.

In this sample, this clonotype turned up many times. The genes are TRBV24-1 and TRBJ2-5; D is perhaps TRBD2 (5 bases). Germline lookup yields CDR1 KGHDR and CDR2 SFDVKD. This CDR3 is 15 amino acids long. The V end lost 2 bases, the J end lost 5 bases, and 14 bases lay between the germline ends. Here the CDR3 reads CATSDSRVTGETQYF. In DNA form, the CDR3 reads TGTGCCACCAGTGATTCGAGGGTTACGGGGGAGACCCAGTACTTC.

The V gene is TRBV19, the J gene TRBJ2-7; D is uncertain. The CDR3 consists of 14 residues. Trimming stripped 4 bases from V and 2 bases from J, with 12 bases between. The V gene's germline CDR1 is LNHDA and CDR2 SQIVND (reference sequence). In DNA, the CDR3 is TGTGCCAGTAGTACCCTGGACCGCCCCTACGAGCAGTACTTC. Its translation: CASSTLDRPYEQYF.

This clonotype was picked up many times. V gene TRBV28 combines with J gene TRBJ1-2; tentatively, D is TRBD1 (6 bases). The CDR3 runs 15 residues. Germline assignment: CDR1 MDHEN and CDR2 SYDVKM. Trimming stripped 6 bases from V and 4 bases from J, with 18 bases between. For the CDR3, the DNA is TGTGCCAGCAGATCCTACACAGGGATTTCCTATGGCTACACCTTC. Encoded protein: CASRSYTGISYGYTF.

J is TRBJ2-1 and V is TRBV5-4; 12 bases align to TRBD1. CDR3 length: 15 amino acids. V lost 5 bases and J lost 7; bases outside the gene matches: 7. The germline CDR1 and CDR2 sequences are SGHNT and YYREEE (reference sequence). CDR3 DNA: TGTGCCAGCAGAGGGGACAGGGGGCTGGGAAATGAGCAGTTCTTC. This codes for CASRGDRGLGNEQFF.

This clonotype was found a few times. V usage is TRBV6-5 and J usage is TRBJ2-3; weak D call: TRBD2 (6 bases). Trimming shortened V by 6 bases and J by 2 bases, and 12 bases separated the two germline ends. CDR3 length: 14 amino acids. CDR1 is MNHEY, CDR2 SVGAGI, per germline. CDR3 DNA sequence: TGTGCCAGCAGGCTAGCGTTCTCCACAGATACGCAGTATTTT. The encoded protein is CASRLAFSTDTQYF.

In its sample, this clonotype was seen a few times. V usage is TRBV9 and J usage is TRBJ1-1; no definite D call. Germline loops: CDR1 SGDLS, CDR2 YYNGEE. V shed 0 bases and J shed 1 base, with 7 bases lying between them. The CDR3 covers 14 residues. CDR3 in amino acids: CASSVGPGNTEAFF. The DNA for the CDR3 is TGTGCCAGCAGCGTAGGCCCGGGGAACACTGAAGCTTTCTTT.

The chain has TRBV20-1 and TRBJ2-7; D possibly matches TRBD1 or TRBD2 (5 bases each). V lost 3 bases and J lost 4, with 19 bases in between. Looked up from germline, CDR1 is DFQATT and CDR2 is SNEGSKA (reference sequence). The CDR3 contains 15 residues. The CDR3 reads CSARAPGPSKYEQYF. As DNA, the CDR3 is TGCAGTGCTAGGGCGCCGGGACCCTCAAAATACGAGCAGTACTTC.

At least ten counts were recorded for this clonotype. The rearrangement uses TRBV10-1 and TRBJ2-7, with D tentatively TRBD2 (5 bases). CDR3 length equals 12 residues. The germline V gene has CDR1 WNHNN and CDR2 SYGVQD (reference sequence). Between the trimmed V and J ends, which lost 4 bases and 5 bases, there was a span of 9 bases. For the CDR3, the DNA is TGCGCCAGCAGTGCACGCGGGCACGAGCAGTACTTC. Its protein product is CASSARGHEQYF.

As concerns this clonotype: The germline gene is not matched at one end of the junction; a read error may be the cause. This sequence joins TRBV20-1 and TRBJ2-1; possible D gene TRBD1, 5 bases. CDR1 DFQATT and CDR2 SNEGSKA come from the germline V gene (reference sequence). This CDR3 has 9 residues. The CDR3 bases are TGCAGTGCCCTCGACAGCTTCGGCTTC. Amino acids: CSALDSFGF.

This sequence joins TRBV19 and TRBJ2-5; 9 bases are shared with TRBD1. This CDR3 comprises 16 residues. CDR1 is LNHDA and CDR2 is SQIVND in the germline V gene (reference sequence). Trimming took 5 bases from V and 2 from J; bases not matched to a gene: 9. The CDR3 is CASSARRGQGQETQYF. DNA of the CDR3: TGTGCCAGTAGTGCCAGACGGGGACAGGGTCAAGAGACCCAGTACTTC.

Note on this clonotype: A much larger clone differs by one base, so this may be a read error. The rearrangement links TRBV2 to TRBJ1-2; D remains ambiguous. The germline CDR1 and CDR2 sequences are SNHLY and FYNNEI. This CDR3 contains 12 residues. CDR3 bases: TGTGTCAGTACAGCCGGGAACTATGGCTACACCTTC. Protein: CVSTAGNYGYTF.

This clonotype appeared a single time. The chain has TRBV6-5 and TRBJ2-1; 7 nucleotides line up with TRBD2. J lost 5 bases, V lost 4 bases, and 8 bases had no gene match. CDR1 MNHEY and CDR2 SVGAGI come from the germline V gene. This CDR3 is built from 15 residues. The CDR3 DNA reads TGTGCCAGCAGTTTATTAGCGGGTTCCCACAATGAGCAGTTCTTC. Protein sequence: CASSLLAGSHNEQFF.

This clonotype was observed many times. This CDR3 reads CASSPTGPSNQPQHF. The DNA for the CDR3 is TGTGCCAGCAGCCCGACAGGACCTAGCAATCAGCCCCAGCATTTT. The V and J genes are TRBV28 and TRBJ1-5, with D possibly being TRBD1 (6 bases). Germline V gene data show CDR1 as MDHEN and CDR2 as SYDVKM. The CDR3 covers 15 residues. V dropped 6 bases and J dropped 0 bases, with 12 bases sitting between them.